The rows below give T cell receptor beta chains drawn from one sample of a study of T cell changes during pregnancy in multiple sclerosis. TCRdb's copy holds only in-frame clones and misses some; the assay was immunoSEQ multiplex PCR. The sample carries fewer than 50,000 clones, about 92% recorded once. This sample comprised CD8+ T cells from peripheral blood mononuclear cells, obtained in the third trimester of pregnancy. These receptors were taken from a female donor with multiple sclerosis, enrolled in a pregnancy study. The CDR3 runs from the conserved cysteine through the conserved F or W.

TRBV7-9	TRBJ2-7	CASSVSSYEQYF
TRBV15	TRBJ1-4	CATSRGALNEKLFF
TRBV28	TRBJ2-2	CASSLPRRWGGSSTGELFF
TRBV25-1	TRBJ2-2	CASSALLADTGELFF
TRBV29-1	TRBJ2-7	CSVDYQGAGEQYF
TRBV5-6	TRBJ2-7	CASSLGAAGAYEQYF
TRBV4-3	TRBJ2-1	CASSQDSFSYNEQFF
TRBV7-2	TRBJ1-5	CASSLGAGRTNQPQHF
TRBV7-9	TRBJ1-2	CASSLGGGLDYGYTF
TRBV19	TRBJ2-2	CASNPGANTGELFF
TRBV9	TRBJ2-2	CASSVLLEDTGELFF
TRBV6-4	TRBJ2-7	CASSEWSRGLEQYF
TRBV6-4	TRBJ2-1	CASSAGQDVVDEQFF
TRBV4-2	TRBJ2-7	CASSPTIAYEQYF
TRBV15	TRBJ2-7	CATRNLGQGKAYEQYF
TRBV6-5	TRBJ2-1	CASRRGRDLYNEQFF
TRBV27	TRBJ2-1	CASRLSGAYNEQFF
TRBV7-3	TRBJ2-3	CASSSGLARTDTQYF
TRBV27	TRBJ2-7	CASSLSREVVYEQYF
TRBV6-6	TRBJ2-7	CASSYVAGSYEQYF
TRBV29-1	TRBJ2-1	CSVVGFAGDNEQFF
TRBV4-3	TRBJ1-5	CASSLGNQPQHF
TRBV7-2	TRBJ2-7	CASSLAQGLNEQYF
TRBV25-1	TRBJ2-7	CASSDPSSYSYEQYF
TRBV6-5	TRBJ2-1	CASSQTGDLYNEQFF
TRBV14	TRBJ2-2	CASSQVVTGLNTGELFF
TRBV27	TRBJ2-7	CASSFWMADYEQYF
TRBV5-5	TRBJ2-2	CASSQYEGSTGELFF
TRBV6-5	TRBJ1-1	CASSYSGTGSTEAFF
TRBV4-3	TRBJ2-2	CASSQRLTGELFF
TRBV5-4	TRBJ2-4	CASSPFPDTEAKNIQYF
TRBV29-1	TRBJ2-7	CSALPSGTYEQYF
TRBV19	TRBJ1-1	CASSIPTGGITEAFF
TRBV19	TRBJ2-7	CASSQRSGGEQYF
TRBV27	TRBJ2-7	CASGLAGSSYEQYF
TRBV4-2	TRBJ2-2	CASSPSNWREGRTGELFF
TRBV29-1	TRBJ2-7	CSVEAQTYEQYF
TRBV2	TRBJ2-6	CASRLPKQGATGANVLTF
TRBV7-2	TRBJ2-3	CASSTKGYGDTQYF
TRBV19	TRBJ2-7	CASSIGSTGEQYF
TRBV11-3	TRBJ2-7	CASSTRTSGTYEQYF
TRBV6-5	TRBJ2-3	CASRKRESTDTQYF
TRBV7-3	TRBJ1-4	CASYSDRELREKLFF
TRBV2	TRBJ2-3	CASPGGPDTQYF
TRBV7-8	TRBJ2-7	CASSHNKGQGKVEQYF
TRBV5-1	TRBJ2-3	CASRAWGGTDTQYF
TRBV27	TRBJ2-5	CASSPYHRGGQETQYF
TRBV4-3	TRBJ2-7	CASSQDRGSSYEQYF
TRBV15	TRBJ2-1	CATSSNHLAGVDNEQFF
TRBV5-5	TRBJ2-7	CASSLGDSLYEQYF